These 9 T cell receptor beta chains share one sample of origin, sequenced in a study of PD-L1 blockade in urothelial cancer. As to time point: peripheral blood 6 weeks after treatment start. TCRdb keeps only in-frame clones here, not all; method: immunoSEQ multiplex PCR. The table shows about 30,000 clones, with 70% to 80% occurring only once. The sequences come from PBMCs, collected around atezolizumab (anti-PD-L1) treatment. Receptor source: a man between 65 and 80 years old with urothelial cancer.

The V gene is TRBV25-1, the J gene TRBJ2-2; no firm D call. Deletions cut 5 bases from V and 9 bases from J, with 16 bases between. Germline-derived CDR1 and CDR2 are MGHDK and SYGVNS. The CDR3 consists of 14 residues. This chain's CDR3 is CASSWYGYSRELFF. CDR3 bases: TGTGCCAGCAGTTGGTATGGGTACAGCAGGGAGCTGTTTTTT.

The chain is built from TRBV12-5 and TRBJ1-5; D call uncertain. Trimming left V 5 bases short and J 11 bases short, with 13 bases between. The germline V gene has CDR1 LGHNT and CDR2 FRNRAP. The CDR3 spans 12 residues. In DNA form, the CDR3 reads TGTGCTAGTGGTAACGAGGAGAGGGCCCAGCATTTT. Its translation is CASGNEERAQHF.

This sequence joins TRBV7-2 and TRBJ1-5; D unresolved. V lost 0 bases and J 2 bases, leaving 8 bases between the germline ends. This CDR3 comprises 15 residues. CDR1 is SGHTA, CDR2 FQGNSA, per germline. CDR3 sequence: CASSLARGGNQPQHF. The CDR3 region has the DNA TGTGCCAGCAGCTTAGCCCGGGGAGGCAATCAGCCCCAGCATTTT.

The chain combines TRBV28 with TRBJ2-3; TRBD2 matches 13 bases. Germline trimming cut 7 bases from V and 3 bases from J; bases unmatched to any gene: 7. Germline V gene lookup returns CDR1 MDHEN and CDR2 SYDVKM. This CDR3 spans 16 amino acids. The CDR3 DNA follows: TGTGCCAGCAATCGACTAGCGGGAGGTAGAACAGATACGCAGTATTTT. Translation gives CASNRLAGGRTDTQYF. The whole variable domain, remainder taken from reference TRBV28 and TRBJ2-3, is DVKVTQSSRYLVKRTGEKVFLECVQDMDHENMFWYRQDPGLGLRLIYFSYDVKMKEKGDIPEGYSVSREKKERFSLILESASTNQTSMYLCASNRLAGGRTDTQYFGPGTRLTVL.

V is TRBV6-1 and J is TRBJ1-6; TRBD1 matches at 7 bases. Trimming removed 6 bases from V and 9 bases from J; junction bases left unmatched: 8. The CDR3 is 14 amino acids. Germline CDR1 reads MNHNS; CDR2 reads SASEGT. This CDR3 reads CASRTGTAVSPLHF. CDR3 nucleotides: TGTGCCAGCAGGACCGGGACAGCGGTTTCACCCCTCCACTTT.

In its sample, this clone was seen a few times. This sequence joins TRBV7-2 and TRBJ2-7; 14 positions match TRBD2. This CDR3 contains 14 residues. Germline V gene data show CDR1 as SGHTA and CDR2 as FQGNSA. Unmatched junction bases numbered 2, after V lost 9 bases and J lost 1 base. The DNA for the CDR3 is TGTGCCAGTCGGACTAGCGGGGGGTCCTACGAGCAGTACTTC. It encodes CASRTSGGSYEQYF.

V gene TRBV7-2 combines with J gene TRBJ2-7; 8 nucleotides align to TRBD2. The J segment lost 2 bases and the V segment lost 7 bases, leaving 7 bases of the junction unmatched. Germline V gene data show CDR1 as SGHTA and CDR2 as FQGNSA. The CDR3 length is 14 residues. DNA for the CDR3: TGTGCCAGCATGACGGGGGGGGGCCCCTACGAGCAGTACTTC. Its protein is CASMTGGGPYEQYF.

The CDR3 spells CASSSSGSGGGLFF. Written as DNA, the CDR3 is TGTGCCAGCAGCTCCAGCGGGAGCGGGGGAGGTCTGTTCTTC. This rearrangement joins TRBV7-9 to TRBJ2-1; 8 bases are a match to TRBD2. The V gene's germline CDR1 is SEHNR and CDR2 FQNEAQ (reference sequence). The CDR3 totals 14 residues. Trimming took 4 bases from V and 15 from J; bases not matched to a gene: 14.

The chain is built from TRBV28 and TRBJ1-1, with D perhaps TRBD1 (5 bases). This CDR3 comprises 11 residues. Trimming stripped 2 bases from V and 7 bases from J, with 5 bases between. Looked up from germline, CDR1 is MDHEN and CDR2 is SYDVKM. The CDR3 DNA reads TGTGCCAGCAGTTTACAGGGTGAAGCTTTCTTT. Translated: CASSLQGEAFF.